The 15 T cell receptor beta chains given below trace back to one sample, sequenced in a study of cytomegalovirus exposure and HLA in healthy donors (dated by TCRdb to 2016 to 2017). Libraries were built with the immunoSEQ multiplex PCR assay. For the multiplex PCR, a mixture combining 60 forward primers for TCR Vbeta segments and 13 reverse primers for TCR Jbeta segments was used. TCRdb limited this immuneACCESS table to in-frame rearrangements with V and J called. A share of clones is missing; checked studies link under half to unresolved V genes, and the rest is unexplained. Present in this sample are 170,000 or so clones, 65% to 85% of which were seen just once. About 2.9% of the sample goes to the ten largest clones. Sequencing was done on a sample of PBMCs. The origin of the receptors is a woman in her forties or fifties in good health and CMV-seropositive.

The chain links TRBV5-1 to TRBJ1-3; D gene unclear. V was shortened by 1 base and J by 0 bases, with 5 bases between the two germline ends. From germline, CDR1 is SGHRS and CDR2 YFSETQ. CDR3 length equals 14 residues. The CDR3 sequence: CASSLSSSGNTIYF. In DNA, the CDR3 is TGCGCCAGCAGCTTGAGTAGCTCTGGAAACACCATATATTTT.

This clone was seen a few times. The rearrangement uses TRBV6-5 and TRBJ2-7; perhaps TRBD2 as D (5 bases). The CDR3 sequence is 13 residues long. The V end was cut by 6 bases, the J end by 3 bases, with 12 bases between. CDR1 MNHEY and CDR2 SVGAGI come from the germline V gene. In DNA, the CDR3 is TGTGCCAGCAGCGGTTTTGAGGGCTACGAGCAGTACTTC. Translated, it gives CASSGFEGYEQYF.

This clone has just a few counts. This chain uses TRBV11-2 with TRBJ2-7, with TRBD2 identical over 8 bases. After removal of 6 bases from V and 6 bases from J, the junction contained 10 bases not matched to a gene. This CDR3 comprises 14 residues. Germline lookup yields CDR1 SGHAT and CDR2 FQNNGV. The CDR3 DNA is TGTGCCAGCAGTCCCCAGTCCCTAGCGGGCGAGCAGTACTTC. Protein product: CASSPQSLAGEQYF.

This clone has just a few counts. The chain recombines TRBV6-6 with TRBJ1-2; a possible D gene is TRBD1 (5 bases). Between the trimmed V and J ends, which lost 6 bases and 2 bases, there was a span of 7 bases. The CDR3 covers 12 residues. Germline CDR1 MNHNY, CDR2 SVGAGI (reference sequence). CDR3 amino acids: CASRRQNYGYTF. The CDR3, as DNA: TGTGCCAGCAGACGACAGAACTATGGCTACACCTTC.

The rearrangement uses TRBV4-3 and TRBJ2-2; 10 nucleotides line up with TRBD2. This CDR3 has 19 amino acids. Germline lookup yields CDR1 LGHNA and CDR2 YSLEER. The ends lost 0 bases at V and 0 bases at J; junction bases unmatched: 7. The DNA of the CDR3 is TGCGCCAGCAGCCAAGATTGGCTAGCGGGGGCCTCGAACACCGGGGAGCTGTTTTTT. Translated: CASSQDWLAGASNTGELFF.

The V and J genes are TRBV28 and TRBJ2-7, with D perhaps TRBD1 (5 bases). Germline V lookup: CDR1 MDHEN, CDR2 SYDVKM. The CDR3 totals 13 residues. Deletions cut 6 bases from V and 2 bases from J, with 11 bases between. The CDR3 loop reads CASRRQSAYEQYF. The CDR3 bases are TGTGCCAGCAGAAGACAGTCTGCCTACGAGCAGTACTTC.

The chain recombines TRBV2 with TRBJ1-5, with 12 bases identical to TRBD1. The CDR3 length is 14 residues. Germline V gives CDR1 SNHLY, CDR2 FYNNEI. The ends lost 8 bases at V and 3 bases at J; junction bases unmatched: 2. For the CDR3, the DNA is TGTGCCAGCTCGGGACAGGGGGCCAATCAGCCCCAGCATTTT. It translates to CASSGQGANQPQHF.

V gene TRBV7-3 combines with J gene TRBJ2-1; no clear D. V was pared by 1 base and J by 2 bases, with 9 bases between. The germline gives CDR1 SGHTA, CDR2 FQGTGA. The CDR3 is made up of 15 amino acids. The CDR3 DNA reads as TGTGCCAGCAGCTTAATGTCAGGAACCTACAATGAGCAGTTCTTC. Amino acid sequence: CASSLMSGTYNEQFF.

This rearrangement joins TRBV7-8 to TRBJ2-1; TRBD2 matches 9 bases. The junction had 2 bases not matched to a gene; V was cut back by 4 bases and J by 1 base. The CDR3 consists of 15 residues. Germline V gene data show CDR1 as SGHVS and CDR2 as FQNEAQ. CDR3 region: CASSYSGGSYNEQFF. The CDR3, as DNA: TGTGCCAGCAGCTATAGCGGGGGATCCTACAATGAGCAGTTCTTC.

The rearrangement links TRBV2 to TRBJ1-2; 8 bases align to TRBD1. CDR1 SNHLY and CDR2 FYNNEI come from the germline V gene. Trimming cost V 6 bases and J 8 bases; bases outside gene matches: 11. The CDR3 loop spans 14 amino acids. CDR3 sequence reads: CASSDTGTGGGYTF. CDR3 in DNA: TGTGCCAGCAGCGATACCGGGACAGGAGGGGGCTACACCTTC.

The CDR3 coding sequence is TGTGCCAGCAGCCGCGACACGAACTACGAGCAGTACTTC. Translated: CASSRDTNYEQYF. The J gene is TRBJ2-7, the V gene TRBV2; D is unclear. Trimming pared 6 bases from V and 3 bases from J, leaving 12 bases between. This CDR3 has 13 amino acids. CDR1 is SNHLY and CDR2 is FYNNEI in the germline V gene.

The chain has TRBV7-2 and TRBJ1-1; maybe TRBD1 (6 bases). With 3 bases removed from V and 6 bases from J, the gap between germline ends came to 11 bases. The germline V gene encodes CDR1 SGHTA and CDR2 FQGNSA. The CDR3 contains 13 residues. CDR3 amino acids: CASSFSRGSEAFF. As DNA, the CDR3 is TGTGCCAGCAGCTTTTCCAGGGGTTCTGAAGCTTTCTTT.

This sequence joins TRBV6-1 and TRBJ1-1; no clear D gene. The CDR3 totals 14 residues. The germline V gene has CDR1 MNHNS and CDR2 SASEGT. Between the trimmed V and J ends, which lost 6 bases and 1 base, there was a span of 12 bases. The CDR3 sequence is CASRPFGGNTEAFF. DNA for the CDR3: TGTGCCAGCAGGCCCTTTGGCGGGAACACTGAAGCTTTCTTT.

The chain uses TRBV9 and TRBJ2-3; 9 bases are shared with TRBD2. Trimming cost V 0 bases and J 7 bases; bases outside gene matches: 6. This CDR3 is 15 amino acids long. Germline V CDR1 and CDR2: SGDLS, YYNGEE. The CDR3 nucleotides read TGTGCCAGCAGCGTAGGTGCGGGAGGGCCGTATACGCAGTATTTT. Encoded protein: CASSVGAGGPYTQYF. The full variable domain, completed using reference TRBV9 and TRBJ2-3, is DSGVTQTPKHLITATGQRVTLRCSPRSGDLSVYWYQQSLDQGLQFLIQYYNGEERAKGNILERFSAQQFPDLHSELNLSSLELGDSALYFCASSVGAGGPYTQYFGPGTRLTVL.

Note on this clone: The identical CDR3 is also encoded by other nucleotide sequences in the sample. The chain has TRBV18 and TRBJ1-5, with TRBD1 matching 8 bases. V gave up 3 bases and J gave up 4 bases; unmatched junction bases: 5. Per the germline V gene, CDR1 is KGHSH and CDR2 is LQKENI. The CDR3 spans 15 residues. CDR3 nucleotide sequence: TGTGCCAGCTCACCTCTCGGACAGGGAAATCAGCCCCAGCATTTT. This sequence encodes CASSPLGQGNQPQHF.